This TCR beta chain was sequenced in a study of cytomegalovirus exposure and HLA in healthy donors. 60 Vbeta and 13 Jbeta primers were used in PCR. TCRdb keeps only in-frame clones here, not all; method: immunoSEQ multiplex PCR. The sample holds 150,000 to 200,000 clones; about 81% are singletons and the top ten take about 1.9%. CDR3 length: 17 residues. V lost 1 base, J lost 1 base, and 5 bases stayed unmatched. Germline CDR1 is LGHNA and CDR2 is YNFKEQ. This clone was counted once. Sequencing was done on a sample of PBMCs. This rearrangement joins TRBV4-2 to TRBJ1-1, with TRBD1 matching 11 bases. The clonotype comes from a woman aged 18-29 years in good health and CMV-seronegative. In nucleotides, the CDR3 is TGTGCCAGCAGCCAAGTGGACAGGGGGCGGGCGAACACTGAAGCTTTCTTT. Residues: CASSQVDRGRANTEAFF.